This T cell receptor beta chain was captured by sequencing in a study of read filtering for tumor transcriptome and immune sequencing. Study overall: Transcriptome libraries were built from DNase-treated RNA.

This clonotype was observed at least ten times. Its antigen is still unknown. Whole-study findings and limits: Compared with RNA-seq, IR-seq gave much higher clonotype depth and reliability.

The CDR3 has 14 residues. Trimming left V 0 bases short and J 7 bases short, with 9 bases between. Per the germline V gene, CDR1 is MNHEY and CDR2 is SVGAGI. From roughly 400 ng of RNA, a library with molecular barcoded alpha/delta and beta/gamma adaptors was made. TCRdb re-called the reads through MiXCR, storing one row per CDR3 protein. This table holds some 48,000 distinct CDR3 sequences, about 19% found once. V is TRBV6-5 and J is TRBJ1-4, with D uncertain. The sample taken for sequencing was a population of CD138-negative cells sorted from bone marrow. This receptor was obtained from a donor at least 40 years old with multiple myeloma. The CDR3 sequence is CASSYSFVGEKLFF. The CDR3, as DNA: TGTGCCAGCAGTTACTCGTTTGTGGGTGAAAAACTGTTTTTT.